This paragraph covers one T cell receptor beta chain sequence. Its specificity is unknown. CDR3 length: 12 amino acids. The V gene lost 0 bases and the J gene lost 3 bases, with 5 bases spanning the gap. In germline, CDR1 is DFQATT, CDR2 SNEGSKA (reference sequence). Unique molecular identifiers had been added to the TCR beta cDNA libraries. Yield was approximately 500,000 cDNA molecules from around 1 to 9.1 million T cells. TCRdb passed the PCR reads through MiXCR, listing each CDR3 protein once. Here the sample spans roughly 400,000 distinct CDR3 sequences, about 39% being singletons. The entry originates in a study of post-analysis software for immune sequencing data. The study, taken as a whole, reports: TRBV5-6, TRBV5-1 and TRBV20-1 were among roughly five TRBV segments more frequent in patients than controls.

The specimen sequenced was blood. The V and J genes are TRBV20-1 and TRBJ1-2; D remains unclear. The clonotype was recovered from a girl aged 2-10 years with multiple sclerosis. For the CDR3, the DNA is TGCAGTGCTAGAGATACGGACTATGGCTACACCTTC. Its translation: CSARDTDYGYTF.